Listed below are T cell receptor beta chains from one sample, sequenced in a study of blood T cell repertoires in COVID-19. The table came from immunoSEQ multiplex PCR; TCRdb's copy has only in-frame clones and leaves some out. The data show 150,000 to 200,000 clones, about 77% seen once. The sample was PBMCs or T cells enriched from blood (not recorded which). All receptors derive from a woman aged 45 to 65 with acute COVID-19. The conserved cysteine and the conserved F or W are not part of the CDR3 here. The order of the fields is V gene, CDR3 protein.

>TRBV5-1
ASSPFPAGGNTIY
>TRBV28
ASSSHRLSTDTQY
>TRBV7-9
ASSPSTGVPQPQH
>TRBV7-8
ASSFRGSGGDTQY
>TRBV6-5
ASRQTGRNQPQH
>TRBV7-9
ASSLGELGIQY
>TRBV7-9
ASSLGQGEGTDTQY
>TRBV6-5
ASSHGTGEETQY
>TRBV3-1/TRBV3-2
ASRGGAEAF
>TRBV10-3
AISETGYYGYT
>TRBV7-2
ASSSLPGTGAYGYT
>TRBV4-1
ASSPHLVAGVYNEQF
>TRBV10-3
AISQQGQTGTDTQY
>TRBV5-5
ASSAFDRVGDTEAF
>TRBV6-5
ASSYSSQGPQPQH
>TRBV3-1/TRBV3-2
ASSPKLAGRYKTQY
>TRBV4-3
ASSQRQGNQPQH
>TRBV7-2
ASSRSPQPQETQY
>TRBV4-3
ASSHDRGYGYT
>TRBV19
ASTDSPSGNTEAF
>TRBV4-3
ASSQRGRGEKLF
>TRBV12-5
ASGLDRGHLYGYT
>TRBV5-5
ASSLGQGDETQY
>TRBV19
ASSIGLAGIQETQY
>TRBV5-4
ASSPGQGASGNTIY